This TCR beta chain was retrieved from a study of prognosis after radiotherapy for stage I lung cancer. Genomic DNA provided the template from which TCR beta CDR3 was amplified by two-round multiplex PCR. Primers specific to each TRBV and TRBJ gene drove first-round PCR. TCRdb re-called the multiplex PCR reads through MiXCR, storing one row per CDR3 protein. This table has fewer than 20,000 distinct CDR3 sequences, about 40% appearing once. The CDR3 totals 16 residues. Germline lookup yields CDR1 MNHEY and CDR2 SMNVEV (reference sequence). Between the trimmed V and J ends, which lost 5 bases and 2 bases, there was a span of 17 bases.

This sample comprised PBMCs, obtained before or after stereotactic body radiation therapy (not recorded which). The source is a donor of 50 years or more with non-small cell lung cancer. The chain recombines TRBV27 with TRBJ2-3; maybe TRBD2 (6 bases). The CDR3 sequence: CASSGGARGYTDTQYF. CDR3 DNA: TGTGCCAGCAGTGGCGGGGCCCGGGGCTACACAGATACGCAGTATTTT.